This is a list of T cell receptor beta chains from one sample in a study of Ad26.COV2.S vaccination and SARS-CoV-2 variants. Sequencing was performed with immunoSEQ multiplex PCR; in TCRdb, only in-frame clones are kept and a portion is missing. The sample gives 440,000 or so clones, roughly nine tenths of which show up once; about 1.5% is in the top ten. The sample in question was peripheral blood, obtained in a trial of Ad26.COV2.S vaccine versus placebo. These TCRs come from a person aged 18-65 years who received the Ad26.COV2.S COVID-19 vaccine or a placebo. The CDR3 runs from the conserved cysteine through the conserved F or W. A D gene is named only where the DNA matches it firmly. Size is stated for part of the rows, as once, few or many counts, or as a class when the clone is expanded.

J gene,D gene,V gene,clone size,CDR3 DNA,CDR3 protein
TRBJ2-4,.,TRBV19,.,TGTGCCAGTAGTACCGGGACCCTTAACATTCAGTACTTC,CASSTGTLNIQYF
TRBJ1-2,TRBD1,TRBV6-2/TRBV6-3,.,TGTGCCAGCAGCTGGACAGGGTATGGCTACACCTTC,CASSWTGYGYTF
TRBJ2-7,TRBD2,TRBV5-5,once,TGTGCCAGCAGCTTAGCGGGAGGGCCCGTCGAGCAGTACTTC,CASSLAGGPVEQYF
TRBJ1-4,.,TRBV6-5,.,TGTGCCAGCAGTTCCGGAGCAACTAATGAAAAACTGTTTTTT,CASSSGATNEKLFF
TRBJ2-1,TRBD2,TRBV13,.,TGTGCCAGCAGCCCAACCACCAAAATAGGACTAGCGGGAGAGACTGAGCAGTTCTTC,CASSPTTKIGLAGETEQFF
TRBJ1-1,.,TRBV7-2,.,TGTGCCAGCAGCCCGGGCCCAGGGAGCATGAACACTGAAGCTTTCTTT,CASSPGPGSMNTEAFF
TRBJ2-5,TRBD2,TRBV7-3,.,TGTGCCAGCAGCCCCGGGGGGTCTAGCGGGGAAGAGACCCAGTACTTC,CASSPGGSSGEETQYF
TRBJ2-7,TRBD2,TRBV2,.,TGTGCCAGCGGGACTAGCGGGAGGAGGTACGAGCAGTACTTC,CASGTSGRRYEQYF
TRBJ2-6,.,TRBV11-2,once,TGTGCCAGCAGCTTCTTTTCGACGGTCTCTGGGGCCAACGTCCTGACTTTC,CASSFFSTVSGANVLTF
TRBJ2-3,TRBD1,TRBV5-1,.,TGCGCCAGCAGCACGGGACAGGGGACAGATACGCAGTATTTT,CASSTGQGTDTQYF
TRBJ2-1,.,TRBV5-8,.,TGTGCCAGCAGCTCTTTAACTACTTACAATGAGCAGTTCTTC,CASSSLTTYNEQFF
TRBJ2-7,TRBD2,TRBV7-2,.,TGTGCCAGCAGCCCCCGGACTAGCGGGGGCCTCTCCTACGAGCAGTACTTC,CASSPRTSGGLSYEQYF
TRBJ2-1,.,TRBV15,.,TGTGCCACCCAGGGGTTGGGTGAGGGTTCAAATGAGCAGTTCTTC,CATQGLGEGSNEQFF
TRBJ1-4,.,TRBV30,.,TGTGCCTGGAGTTACACCGCAACTAATGAAAAACTGTTTTTT,CAWSYTATNEKLFF
TRBJ2-7,.,TRBV6-5,.,TGTGCCAGCAGACGGGAAACAGATTACGAGCAGTACTTC,CASRRETDYEQYF
TRBJ2-5,.,TRBV27,few,TGTGCCAGCAGTTCAGAGACCCAGTACTTC,CASSSETQYF
TRBJ1-2,.,TRBV3-1/TRBV3-2,few,TGTGCCAGCAGCCAAGAACCCAGTGGCTACACCTTC,CASSQEPSGYTF
TRBJ2-6,.,TRBV19,.,TGTGCCAGTAACACCCCCGAAGGGGGGGCCAACGTCCTGACTTTC,CASNTPEGGANVLTF
TRBJ2-3,.,TRBV27,once,TGTGCCAGCAGTTTAAGGGTCACAGATACGCAGTATTTT,CASSLRVTDTQYF
TRBJ2-1,.,TRBV7-8,.,TGTGCCAGCAGCTCCCTGTATAATGAGCAGTTCTTC,CASSSLYNEQFF
TRBJ1-5,.,TRBV7-8,.,TGTGCCAGCAGCCCTAGACAAGACAATCAGCCCCAGCATTTT,CASSPRQDNQPQHF
TRBJ1-2,.,TRBV6-2/TRBV6-3,few,TGTGCCAGCAGCCGACGGGACAATGGGGGGACGGTCGGCTACACCTTC,CASSRRDNGGTVGYTF
TRBJ1-5,TRBD1,TRBV27,.,TGTGCCAGCAGTCATAGGGGACAGGGTCTTAGCAATCAGCCCCAGCATTTT,CASSHRGQGLSNQPQHF
TRBJ2-1,.,TRBV5-8,.,TGTGCCAGCAGCTTATTGGGGCTAGCCAGGGACAATGAGCAGTTCTTC,CASSLLGLARDNEQFF
TRBJ1-6,.,TRBV7-8,.,TGTGCCAGCAGCAATAACCTGAGTAATTCACCCCTCCACTTT,CASSNNLSNSPLHF
TRBJ1-1,.,TRBV14,.,TGTGCCAGCAGCCAAGAAATGAACACTGAAGCTTTCTTT,CASSQEMNTEAFF
TRBJ1-6,.,TRBV19,.,TGTGCCAGTAGTATACAGTTCTCCTATAATTCACCCCTCCACTTT,CASSIQFSYNSPLHF
TRBJ2-5,TRBD1,TRBV5-1,.,TGCGCCAGCAGCTTTACGACAGGGGTTGGGGAAGAGACCCAGTACTTC,CASSFTTGVGEETQYF
TRBJ1-2,.,TRBV10-3,.,TGTGCCATCAGTGATTCGACAGGAGTAAGCTATGGCTACACCTTC,CAISDSTGVSYGYTF
TRBJ1-6,.,TRBV7-9,.,TGTGCCAGCAGCCGAACCGACAGGAACTATAATTCACCCCTCCACTTT,CASSRTDRNYNSPLHF
TRBJ2-1,TRBD2,TRBV15,.,TGTGCCACCAGCACCACCAGCGGGGGGGCCCTGATATCATACAATGAGCAGTTCTTC,CATSTTSGGALISYNEQFF
TRBJ1-5,.,TRBV18,.,TGTGCCAGCTCACTCAACAATCAGCCCCAGCATTTT,CASSLNNQPQHF
TRBJ1-2,TRBD1,TRBV5-1,.,TGCGCCAGCAGCCCTCCTCCCGGGACAGTTTATGGCTACACCTTC,CASSPPPGTVYGYTF
TRBJ1-4,.,TRBV4-1,.,TGCGCCAGCAGCCAATTCGATAGGGGATTTGGGGAAAAACTGTTTTTT,CASSQFDRGFGEKLFF
TRBJ1-4,.,TRBV30,.,TGTGCCTGGAACTTTCAGTCTAATGAAAAACTGTTTTTT,CAWNFQSNEKLFF
TRBJ2-2,.,TRBV9,.,TGTGCCAGCAGCCCGAGGCCCACCGGGGAGCTGTTTTTT,CASSPRPTGELFF
TRBJ1-1,.,TRBV3-1/TRBV3-2,.,TGTGCCAGCAGCCAGATGGGGGAGAACACTGAAGCTTTCTTT,CASSQMGENTEAFF
TRBJ1-1,.,TRBV3-1/TRBV3-2,.,TGTGCCAGCAAGTCAGGGTCGAACACTGAAGCTTTCTTT,CASKSGSNTEAFF
TRBJ1-2,.,TRBV7-6,.,TGTGCCAGCAGCTTAATGGAAGAGGGACTCCAGGATGGCTACACCTTC,CASSLMEEGLQDGYTF
TRBJ1-2,TRBD1,TRBV27,.,TGTGCCAGCAGTCCCCGGACAGGGCGGGACTATGGCTACACCTTC,CASSPRTGRDYGYTF
TRBJ1-2,TRBD1,TRBV6-6,.,TGTGCCAGCAGAAATCACAGGGGGCTCCCCACAGGCTACACCTTC,CASRNHRGLPTGYTF
TRBJ2-5,TRBD1,TRBV14,.,TGTGCCAGCAGCCACTACAGGGGACCTCAAGAGACCCAGTACTTC,CASSHYRGPQETQYF
TRBJ2-2,TRBD2,TRBV10-1,.,TGCGCCAGCAGTGAGACTAGCGGGAGGGCCTGGACCGGGGAGCTGTTTTTT,CASSETSGRAWTGELFF
TRBJ1-2,.,TRBV5-5,few,TGTGCCAGCAGCTTGGACAGAGTATATCGTGGCTACACCTTC,CASSLDRVYRGYTF
TRBJ1-1,TRBD1,TRBV27,.,TGTGCCAGCAGCCAGGACAGGGTGAACACTGAAGCTTTCTTT,CASSQDRVNTEAFF